A selection of T cell receptor beta chains follows, all from one sample in a study of long-term antiretroviral therapy in people with HIV. Clones were sequenced by immunoSEQ multiplex PCR, and TCRdb holds only the in-frame ones, with some missing. The sample lists roughly 18,000 clones, around 80% occurring once. Specimen: unsorted PBMCs, collected 2.2 years after starting antiretroviral therapy. Every receptor here comes from a man aged 50 or older with HIV. CDR3s include the opening cysteine and the closing phenylalanine or tryptophan. A D gene is named only where the DNA matches it firmly. Size tells how often a clone was seen (once, few, many) or the class of an expanded clone, and some rows leave it out.

cdr3_nt,cdr3_aa,j_call,d_call,v_call,clone_size
TGTGCCAGCTCACCGGGGGGGACTAGTTTCCATGAGCAGTTCTTC,CASSPGGTSFHEQFF,TRBJ2-1,TRBD2,TRBV18,.
TGTGCCAGCACCCTTAGCGGGATGGTCCAAGAGACCCAGTACTTC,CASTLSGMVQETQYF,TRBJ2-5,TRBD2,TRBV7-9,.
TGCGCCAGCAGCCCGGAGGGGGGAAAGTGGGATACGCAGTATTTT,CASSPEGGKWDTQYF,TRBJ2-3,.,TRBV5-1,.
TGCGCCAGCAGCCCCAAACCCCTAGCGGGAGTTCGTACAGATACGCAGTATTTT,CASSPKPLAGVRTDTQYF,TRBJ2-3,TRBD2,TRBV4-3,few
TGTGCCAGCAGCTTGGCGGGAGCGTACCAAGAGACCCAGTACTTC,CASSLAGAYQETQYF,TRBJ2-5,TRBD2,TRBV7-9,.
TGTGCCAGCAGCTTTAGCGGGGGGACCCAGAATGAGCAGTTCTTC,CASSFSGGTQNEQFF,TRBJ2-1,TRBD2,TRBV11-2,.
TGTGCCAGCAGTCCTACACCTACCTACGAGCAGTACTTC,CASSPTPTYEQYF,TRBJ2-7,.,TRBV28,.
TGCGCCAGCAGCCAGGTTAGCGGGAGCTATGAGCAGTTCTTC,CASSQVSGSYEQFF,TRBJ2-1,TRBD2,TRBV4-3,.
TGTGCCAGCAGCTTACAGTCGTTAGCAATCGAGCAGTACTTC,CASSLQSLAIEQYF,TRBJ2-7,.,TRBV7-1,few
TGTGCCAGCAGCCCTGTGGGGACGGGTGAGCAGTACTTC,CASSPVGTGEQYF,TRBJ2-7,.,TRBV5-6,.
TGTGCCAGCAGCTTGGGGCCGGGACACCAGGGCGGGGAGCTGTTTTTT,CASSLGPGHQGGELFF,TRBJ2-2,.,TRBV5-6,.
TGTGCCAGCAGTTACTCGAGGGCTAGTAGCGGCGAGCAGTACTTC,CASSYSRASSGEQYF,TRBJ2-7,.,TRBV6-5,.
TGTGCCAGCAGCTTAGTGCAGGCCTATGGCTACACCTTC,CASSLVQAYGYTF,TRBJ1-2,.,TRBV7-2,.
TGTGCCAGCAGTGAATATAAACAGGGGGCCGCCGGGGAGCTGTTTTTT,CASSEYKQGAAGELFF,TRBJ2-2,TRBD1,TRBV2,.
TGTGCCAGCAGCTTAGGGTCGGGCCGGGAGATTTACAATGAGCAGTTCTTC,CASSLGSGREIYNEQFF,TRBJ2-1,.,TRBV7-9,.
TGTGCCAGCAGCTTAGCGGCAGGCTCCTACGAGCAGTACTTC,CASSLAAGSYEQYF,TRBJ2-7,.,TRBV7-7,.
TGTGCCAGCTCACCACGTGACCCAGGGGTGGTCCACGAGCAGTACTTC,CASSPRDPGVVHEQYF,TRBJ2-7,.,TRBV18,once
TGTGCCAGCAGCACCCGGACAGGGGGAGAGACCCAGTACTTC,CASSTRTGGETQYF,TRBJ2-5,TRBD1,TRBV9,.
TGTGCCAGCAGCCTCCTGTCGCGGGGAAACACCATATATTTT,CASSLLSRGNTIYF,TRBJ1-3,.,TRBV6-6,.
TGTGCCAGCAGTTACCTACCTAAGGGCAACTATGGCTACACCTTC,CASSYLPKGNYGYTF,TRBJ1-2,.,TRBV6-5,.
TGTGCCAGCAGCAATTCACCCCTCCACTTT,CASSNSPLHF,TRBJ1-6,.,TRBV28,.
TGTGCCAGCAGCACAGGGACAGCATATGAGCAGTTCTTC,CASSTGTAYEQFF,TRBJ2-1,TRBD1,TRBV5-6,once
TGCGCCAGCAGCCAAGGTACTAGCGGGATTAATGAGCAGTTCTTC,CASSQGTSGINEQFF,TRBJ2-1,TRBD2,TRBV4-3,.
TGCAGCGTTCAGAAGGGGCCAGGCGAGCAGTACTTC,CSVQKGPGEQYF,TRBJ2-7,.,TRBV29-1,once
TGTGCCAGCAGCCCCTGGGAGGGACAGACTAAAAACATTCAGTACTTC,CASSPWEGQTKNIQYF,TRBJ2-4,.,TRBV7-2,.
TGCAGCGCAGAGGGACTAGGGGAGACCCAGTACTTC,CSAEGLGETQYF,TRBJ2-5,TRBD2,TRBV29-1,.
TGTGCCAGCAGCCACAGGGTAACCGGGGAGCTGTTTTTT,CASSHRVTGELFF,TRBJ2-2,.,TRBV5-4,few
TGTGCCAGTAAAAGGGGTAGCTCCTACAATGAGCAGTTCTTC,CASKRGSSYNEQFF,TRBJ2-1,.,TRBV19,.